This T cell receptor beta chain came from a study of beta chain features in type 1 diabetes. Sorting gave populations that all exceeded 98% purity. Expressed TCRB transcripts got sequenced, as all isolated RNA was reverse transcribed. Here immunoSEQ multiplex PCR was the method, and the copy in TCRdb shows in-frame clones only, minus some. The profile covers 140,000 or so clones, with 7% to 10% appearing a single time and about 0.61% taken by the ten largest. Between the trimmed V and J ends, which lost 4 bases and 5 bases, there was a span of 17 bases. CDR1 is LGHNA and CDR2 is YSLEER in the germline V gene. This CDR3 is built from 15 residues.

Sequencing was carried out using central memory CD4+ T cells from blood. The J gene is TRBJ2-5, the V gene TRBV4-3, with D possibly matching TRBD1 (6 bases). This receptor was obtained from a man younger than 30 in good health. The CDR3 DNA reads TGCGCCAGCAGCCGTTTAGTGGGGGCAGAGGAGACCCAGTACTTC. Its protein is CASSRLVGAEETQYF.